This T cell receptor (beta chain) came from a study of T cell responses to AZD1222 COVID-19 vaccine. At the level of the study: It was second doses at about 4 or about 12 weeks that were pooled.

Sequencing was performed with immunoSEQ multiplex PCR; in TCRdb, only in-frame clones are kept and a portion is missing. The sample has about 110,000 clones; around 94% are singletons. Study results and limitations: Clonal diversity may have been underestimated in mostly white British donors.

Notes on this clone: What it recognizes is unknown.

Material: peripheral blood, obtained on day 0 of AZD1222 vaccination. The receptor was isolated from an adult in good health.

The CDR3 DNA sequence: TGTGCCAGCAGTAAAGGACTGTTGAATTCACCCCTCCACTTT. It translates to CASSKGLLNSPLHF. The chain combines TRBV28 with TRBJ1-6; D remains unclear. Germline CDR1 reads MDHEN; CDR2 reads SYDVKM. V lost 5 bases and J lost 7, with 12 bases in between. The CDR3 totals 14 residues.